Listed here are 5 T cell receptor beta chains from one sample, sequenced in a study of regulatory T cells in long-lasting Graves disease (dated by TCRdb to the early 2020s). The time point label here, explained by the study, means: persistent/refractory GD, antithyroid drugs over 5 years with positive TRAb. For both TCR sequencing and RNA sequencing, RNA was extracted from PBMCs in TRIzol. The library came from multiplex PCR. Sequenced on an Illumina HiSeq 4000. CDR3 regions were amplified by Arm-PCR with iRepertoire HTBI primers to construct TCR beta libraries. TCRdb applied fastp at Q25 and MiXCR to the public reads, then kept only in-frame beta chains. A single entry per CDR3 protein holds the most common genes and DNA from its merged rows. Counted in this sample were approximately 360,000 distinct CDR3 sequences; approximately 23% of them appeared once. Jointly, the top ten make up about 29% of the sample.

Sequencing was performed on peripheral blood mononuclear cells (PBMCs), taken when the disease was refractory, from a patient treated with antithyroid drugs. The receptors originated from a woman between 40 and 50 years old with Graves disease. Donor details come from another sample of the same person, matched by shared clones.

This clonotype was observed many times. The chain uses TRBV20-1 and TRBJ1-1, with 8 bases aligning to TRBD1. V shed 3 bases and J 5 bases; nucleotides not matched to a gene: 14. The CDR3 is 16 residues long. CDR1 and CDR2 from the germline V gene are DFQATT and SNEGSKA (reference sequence). The CDR3: CSARTGEILNPTEAFF. The DNA for the CDR3 is TGCAGTGCTAGGACAGGGGAGATATTAAACCCTACTGAAGCTTTCTTT.

This clonotype was observed at least ten times. V gene TRBV20-1 combines with J gene TRBJ2-5, with TRBD2 matching over 7 bases. CDR1 and CDR2 (germline): DFQATT, SNEGSKA (reference sequence). The ends lost 5 bases at V and 2 bases at J; junction bases unmatched: 8. This CDR3 has 14 residues. The CDR3 loop is CSAFDPSGQETQYF. CDR3 bases: TGCAGTGCTTTCGATCCTAGCGGTCAAGAGACCCAGTACTTC.

This clonotype was recorded many times. The chain carries TRBV30 and TRBJ2-7; the match to TRBD1 covers 10 bases. The V gene end was trimmed by 7 bases and the J gene end by 5 bases; junction bases not matched to a gene: 5. Germline V lookup: CDR1 GTSNPN, CDR2 SVGIG (reference sequence). This CDR3 comprises 12 residues. The DNA for the CDR3 is TGTGCCTACGGGACAGGGGATAACGAGCAGTACTTC. Encoded protein: CAYGTGDNEQYF.

This clonotype was seen a few times. The J gene is TRBJ2-5, the V gene TRBV18; either TRBD1 or TRBD2 may fit D (5 bases each). This CDR3 is built from 13 residues. Germline V CDR1 and CDR2: KGHSH, LQKENI. Trimming stripped 4 bases from V and 4 bases from J, with 10 bases between. Here the CDR3 DNA reads TGTGCCAGCTCACGGATTGGGACAGAGACCCAGTACTTC. This encodes CASSRIGTETQYF.

This clonotype showed up many times. The chain carries TRBV29-1 and TRBJ1-1; D ambiguous. This CDR3 is built from 13 residues. The V gene's germline CDR1 is SQVTM and CDR2 ANQGSEA. The V gene lost 6 bases and the J gene lost 1 base, with 12 bases spanning the gap. The CDR3 DNA is TGCAGCGTCTGGACGCCGCGGAACACTGAAGCTTTCTTT. Amino acids: CSVWTPRNTEAFF.